This T cell receptor (beta chain) came from a study of cytomegalovirus exposure and HLA in healthy donors. Findings and limits, study-wide: Indistinguishability led to the exclusion of some V segments, TRBV6-2 and TRBV6-3 included. The study listed approximately 170 cytomegalovirus-associated TCR beta chains.

Use of 60 Vbeta and 13 Jbeta primers characterized the PCR. The method was immunoSEQ multiplex PCR; TCRdb's version includes in-frame clones alone and lacks a portion of them. The table lists about 120,000 clones, over 60% of them singletons, with approximately 1% in the top ten. Losses at the gene ends were 1 base for V and 2 bases for J; bases not matched to a gene: 3. Germline assignment: CDR1 SGHDN and CDR2 FVKESK. The CDR3 is made up of 15 amino acids. Regarding this clone: Its specificity is unknown.

The chain joins TRBV14 to TRBJ2-3, with 7 bases fitting TRBD2. This sequence was found in a human donor in good health. Sequenced material: PBMCs. The DNA for the CDR3 is TGTGCCAGCAGCCAAGCGGGGGGTCCCACAGATACGCAGTATTTT. Protein sequence: CASSQAGGPTDTQYF.